Each of the 7 T cell receptor beta chains below was sequenced from the same sample in a study of beta chain features in type 1 diabetes. Findings of the study overall: Among all four CD4+ subsets, Type 1 diabetes patients had TCRB CDR3s that were moderately but significantly shorter.

These receptors' targets are unknown. All of the isolated RNA was reverse transcribed, so expressed TCRB transcripts were sequenced. Profiling relied on immunoSEQ multiplex PCR, and the TCRdb table lists in-frame clones only, not all of them. The sample includes 500,000 to 650,000 clones, roughly an eighth of them seen just once. Sequencing was carried out using naive CD4+ T cells from blood. Every receptor here comes from a man under 40 with type 1 diabetes.

Notes on this clone: The sample has other DNA sequences that encode this CDR3 too. The rearrangement links TRBV5-6 to TRBJ2-7, with D uncertain. V lost 2 bases and J 4 bases, leaving 4 bases between the germline ends. The germline V gene encodes CDR1 SGHDT and CDR2 YYEEEE. This CDR3 has 11 residues. The DNA for the CDR3 is TGTGCCAGCAGCTTACAATACGAGCAGTACTTC. Its translation: CASSLQYEQYF.

This clone has more than one count but fewer than ten. This chain links TRBV4-3 with TRBJ1-4; possibly TRBD1 for D (5 bases). Trimming removed 0 bases at V and 7 bases at J, with 12 bases between. The CDR3 spans 15 residues. Germline V CDR1 and CDR2: LGHNA, YSLEER. CDR3 region: CASSQEIGRGEKLFF. CDR3 DNA: TGCGCCAGCAGCCAAGAAATCGGGAGGGGTGAAAAACTGTTTTTT.

This clone has more than one count but fewer than ten. This chain joins TRBV7-2 and TRBJ2-7; D not resolved. This CDR3 contains 13 residues. Germline V CDR1 and CDR2: SGHTA, FQGNSA. Trimming took 5 bases from V and 7 from J, leaving 15 bases between them. The CDR3: CASSPGRRLEQYF. The CDR3 DNA is TGTGCCAGCAGCCCAGGCAGACGCCTAGAGCAGTACTTC.

This clone was found a few times. This chain links TRBV25-1 with TRBJ1-5; 7 bases are a match to TRBD1. There are 15 residues in the CDR3. V trimming: 6 bases; J trimming: 5 bases; junction bases outside the gene matches: 10. The V gene's germline CDR1 is MGHDK and CDR2 SYGVNS. CDR3 DNA sequence: TGTGCCAGCAGCCAGACAGGGTGGATGGATCAGCCCCAGCATTTT. Protein: CASSQTGWMDQPQHF.

This clone has more than one count but fewer than ten. This rearrangement joins TRBV2 to TRBJ1-1, with D unresolved. Deletions cut 3 bases from V and 7 bases from J, with 15 bases between. The CDR3 has 14 amino acids. Per the germline V gene, CDR1 is SNHLY and CDR2 is FYNNEI. This CDR3 is CASSDAGVSVEAFF. CDR3 sequence (DNA): TGTGCCAGCAGTGATGCGGGTGTTAGCGTTGAAGCTTTCTTT.

The CDR3 sequence is CASSQTVFSGSYNEQFF. CDR3 DNA sequence: TGTGCCAGCAGCCAAACGGTATTTAGCGGCTCCTACAATGAGCAGTTCTTC. The V call is TRBV7-3, the J call TRBJ2-1; tentatively, D is TRBD2 (6 bases). CDR1 and CDR2 from the germline V gene are SGHTA and FQGTGA. This CDR3 has 17 amino acids. Between the trimmed V and J ends, which lost 5 bases and 0 bases, there was a span of 17 bases.

Comment on this clone: No conserved phenylalanine or tryptophan is present at the end of the CDR3, so a read error is the likely explanation. No DNA is shown, since the ends of the CDR3 on it are uncertain; the CDR3 is the one TCRdb lists. The V and J genes are TRBV11-2 and TRBJ2-7. Germline V lookup: CDR1 SGHAT, CDR2 FQNNGV. A total of 14 residues make up the CDR3, ends included. CDR3 region: CASSLAAMAIPPAL.